This record concerns one T cell receptor beta chain sequence. This may be a read error: a much more frequent sequence differs by one nucleotide. This entry comes from a study of molecular identifiers for immune sequencing clone quantification. Each CDR3 protein gets one entry after TCRdb re-called the PCR reads with MiXCR. This table holds about 510,000 distinct CDR3 sequences, 20% to 25% found once. This receptor was taken from a human donor in good health. Some libraries in this study had Jurkat cell RNA spiked in. The sequencing input was naive CD8+ T cells from blood, with Jurkat cell RNA spiked in. The subset here: FACS-sorted CD8+CD4-CCR7+CD45RA+ naive T cells.

The CDR3 DNA sequence: TGCAGCATCTACCGCAGGGGTTCGGCGACCCAGTACTTC. Protein product: CSIYRRGSATQYF. The chain employs TRBV29-1 and TRBJ2-5; weak D call: TRBD1 (6 bases). Germline values: CDR1 SQVTM, CDR2 ANQGSEA. Trimming took 8 bases from V and 7 from J, leaving 20 bases between them. The CDR3 sequence is 13 residues long.